Detailed here is one T cell receptor (beta chain). Its antigen is as yet unknown. Without the conserved terminal phenylalanine or tryptophan, this CDR3 likely stems from a read error. Reverse transcription of 500 ng total RNA with a constant-region primer produced TCR beta cDNA. It was through three nested multiplex PCR rounds of slightly modified ARM-PCR that TCR beta libraries arose. TRBV1-TRBV30 forward and Cbeta reverse primers drove the first two roughly 10-cycle rounds. TCRdb independently ran MiXCR on the multiplex PCR reads; one entry per CDR3 protein. The table includes about 320,000 distinct CDR3 sequences, about 60% detected once. The sample belongs to a study of tumor-infiltrating lymphocytes in primary liver carcinoma. CDR3 length: 14 residues. Germline CDR1 is SGHDT and CDR2 is YYEEEE. Overall study findings and caveats: Each sample was bulk and unsorted; consequently, CD4+ and CD8+ repertoires were not compared.

Germline DNA was extracted alongside blood RNA, which was obtained from unsorted whole blood. The V and J genes are TRBV5-6 and TRBJ2-2; a weak D match, TRBD1 (6 bases). The sequence derives from a man in his forties or fifties with primary liver carcinoma and hepatitis B virus infection. The sample taken for sequencing was peripheral blood. CDR3 nucleotide sequence: TGTGCCAGCAGCCGGGACACGAATACCGGGGAGCTGTTTGTT. Translated, it gives CASSRDTNTGELFV.